These 7 T cell receptor beta chains were sequenced from one sample in a study of tumor and adjacent non-tumor tissue in lung cancer. RNA was extracted from bulk tissue without any cell sorting. More than 3 cm separated this lung sample from the edge of the tumor. Three rounds of nested PCR, following a modified ARM-PCR protocol, produced the TCRbeta library. TCRdb reprocessed the multiplex PCR reads via MiXCR and lists one record per CDR3 protein. The data contain around 57,000 distinct CDR3 sequences, around 61% of them singletons. Sequenced material: distant non-tumor lung tissue. These receptors all stem from a man between 65 and 79 years old with non-small cell lung cancer.

In regard to this clonotype: A much larger clone differs by one base, so this may be a read error. J is TRBJ2-3 and V is TRBV20-1; the D gene is possibly TRBD1 (5 bases). The CDR3 spans 11 residues. Germline loops: CDR1 DFQATT, CDR2 SNEGSKA (reference sequence). CDR3 in DNA: TGCAACAAGGGGTTCGCAGATACGCAGTATTTT. It is translated as CNKGFADTQYF.

As to this clonotype: Compared with germline, one end of the junction differs, possibly owing to a read error. The J gene is TRBJ1-2, the V gene TRBV6-2 or TRBV6-3, with D unclear. The CDR3 spans 12 residues. Germline CDR1 MNHEY, CDR2 SVGEGT. The CDR3 protein is CANSYIGYGYTF. CDR3 bases: TGTGCCAACAGTTACATTGGGTACGGCTACACCTTC.

Turning to this clonotype: The CDR3 does not end in the conserved phenylalanine or tryptophan, so this is likely a read error. The CDR3 spells CASSLRGGETQYL. For the CDR3, the DNA is TGTGCCAGCAGCTTAAGGGGGGGGGAGACCCAGTACCTC. V is TRBV12-3 or TRBV12-4 and J is TRBJ2-5, with TRBD2 as a possible D gene (7 bases). Deletions cut 6 bases from V and 5 bases from J, with 13 bases between. The CDR3 extends over 13 amino acids.

This clonotype was counted ten times or more. The V and J genes are TRBV11-2 and TRBJ2-1, with D possibly being TRBD1 (5 bases). The CDR3 covers 14 residues. The germline V gene has CDR1 SGHAT and CDR2 FQNNGV. Trimming cost V 7 bases and J 2 bases, with 12 bases left between them. CDR3 DNA sequence: TGTGCCAGCAACCAGGGTTTCACCTACAATGAGCAGTTCTTC. Translation gives CASNQGFTYNEQFF.

This clonotype was observed many times. This chain connects TRBV4-1 to TRBJ1-5; D unclear. This CDR3 is built from 15 residues. The V end was cut by 0 bases, the J end by 0 bases, with 6 bases between. Germline V lookup: CDR1 MGHRA, CDR2 YSYEKL. For the CDR3, the DNA is TGCGCCAGCAGCCAAGAGTTGACTAGCAATCAGCCCCAGCATTTT. Its protein product is CASSQELTSNQPQHF.

Points on this clonotype: Since no conserved phenylalanine or tryptophan closes the CDR3, a read error is the likely cause. The rearrangement joins TRBV28 to TRBJ2-2; weak D call: TRBD2 (6 bases). Germline CDR1 is MDHEN and CDR2 is SYDVKM. CDR3 length equals 18 residues. V was cut by 6 bases and J by 1 base, with 21 bases left in between. CDR3 sequence: CASSPYHVRGKNTGELFL. DNA for the CDR3: TGTGCCAGCAGCCCATATCACGTCCGGGGGAAGAACACCGGGGAGCTGTTTCTT.

Comments on this clonotype: Germline and junction disagree at one end, which may indicate a read error. V gene TRBV11-2 combines with J gene TRBJ2-2; D remains ambiguous. The germline CDR1 and CDR2 sequences are SGHAT and FQNNGV. The length of the CDR3 is 15 residues. Here the CDR3 DNA reads TGTGCCAGCAGCTCCTCATCGGTGAACACCGAGGAGCTGTTTTTT. Translated: CASSSSSVNTEELFF. The entire variable domain, with the rest obtained from reference TRBV11-2 and TRBJ2-2, is as follows: EAGVAQSPRYKIIEKRQSVAFWCNPISGHATLYWYQQILGQGPKLLIQFQNNGVVDDSQLPKDRFSAERLKGVDSTLKIQPAKLEDSAVYLCASSSSSVNTEELFFGEGSRLTVL.